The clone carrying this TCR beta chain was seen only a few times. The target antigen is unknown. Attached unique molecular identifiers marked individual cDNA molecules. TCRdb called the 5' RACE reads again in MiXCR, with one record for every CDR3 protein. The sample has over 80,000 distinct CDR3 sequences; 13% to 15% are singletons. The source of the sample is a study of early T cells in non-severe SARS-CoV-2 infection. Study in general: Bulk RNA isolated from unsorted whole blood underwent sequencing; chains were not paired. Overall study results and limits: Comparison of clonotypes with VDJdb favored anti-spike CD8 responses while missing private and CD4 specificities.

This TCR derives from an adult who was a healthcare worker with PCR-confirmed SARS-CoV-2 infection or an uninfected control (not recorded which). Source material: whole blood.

DNA for the CDR3: TGCAGCGTTGAACTAGCGAGATCCTACAATGAGCAGTTCTTC. It codes for CSVELARSYNEQFF. V gene TRBV29-1 combines with J gene TRBJ2-1; D may be TRBD2 (6 bases). CDR1 SQVTM and CDR2 ANQGSEA come from the germline V gene. Trimming removed 2 bases at V and 1 base at J, with 9 bases between. The CDR3 is made up of 14 amino acids.